This T cell receptor beta chain is drawn from a study of vaccination and CD4 T cells after COVID-19. The overall study: SARS-CoV-2, HCoV-NL63, HCoV-OC43 and HCoV-229E supplied the overlapping spike peptides used to stimulate cells.

As for this clonotype: Its antigen is currently unknown.

The V end was cut by 5 bases, the J end by 7 bases, with 12 bases between. The germline V gene has CDR1 MNHEY and CDR2 SMNVEV (reference sequence). CDR3 length: 12 residues. With the Oncomine TCR Beta short-read assay, DNA from cultured CD4+ T cells was sequenced. MiXCR was run by TCRdb on the PCR reads, yielding one entry per CDR3 protein. The table has around 10,000 distinct CDR3 sequences, around 60% seen once; the top ten hold roughly 18%. As to treatment: roughly 11-day PBMC culture with coronavirus spike peptide pools or control peptides (ViraFEST assay). The clonotype originates from a human donor who had recovered from COVID-19. The chain couples TRBV27 to TRBJ2-7; D might be TRBD1 (6 bases). Sample: CD4+ T cells from blood, cultured in vitro. The CDR3: CASSAGVGEQYF. CDR3 bases: TGTGCCAGCAGTGCAGGGGTGGGGGAGCAGTACTTC.